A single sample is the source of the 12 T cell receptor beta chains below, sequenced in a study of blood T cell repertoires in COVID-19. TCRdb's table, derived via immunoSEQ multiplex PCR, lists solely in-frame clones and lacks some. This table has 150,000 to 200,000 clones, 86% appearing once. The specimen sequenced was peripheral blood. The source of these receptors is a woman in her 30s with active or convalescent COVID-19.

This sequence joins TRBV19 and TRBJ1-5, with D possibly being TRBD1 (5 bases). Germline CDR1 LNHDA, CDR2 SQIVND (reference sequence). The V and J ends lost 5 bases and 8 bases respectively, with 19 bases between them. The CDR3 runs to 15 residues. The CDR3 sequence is CASSPPGGTAKPQHF. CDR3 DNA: TGTGCCAGTAGTCCGCCAGGAGGGACCGCTAAGCCCCAGCATTTT. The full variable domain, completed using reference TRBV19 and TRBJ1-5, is DGGITQSPKYLFRKEGQNVTLSCEQNLNHDAMYWYRQDPGQGLRLIYYSQIVNDFQKGDIAEGYSVSREKKESFPLTVTSAQKNPTAFYLCASSPPGGTAKPQHFGDGTRLSIL.

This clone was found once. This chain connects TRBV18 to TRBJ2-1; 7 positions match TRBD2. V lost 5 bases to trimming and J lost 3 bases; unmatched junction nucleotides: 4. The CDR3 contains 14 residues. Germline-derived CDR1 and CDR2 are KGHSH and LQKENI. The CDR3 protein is CASSGRESYNEQFF. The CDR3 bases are TGTGCCAGCTCAGGGCGGGAGAGCTACAATGAGCAGTTCTTC.

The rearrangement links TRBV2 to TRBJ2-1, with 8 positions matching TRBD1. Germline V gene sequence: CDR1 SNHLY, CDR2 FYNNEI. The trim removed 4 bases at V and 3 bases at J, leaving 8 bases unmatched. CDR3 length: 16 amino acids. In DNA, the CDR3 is TGTGCCAGCAGTGCGGGGTTTACAGGGGGCTACAATGAGCAGTTCTTC. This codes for CASSAGFTGGYNEQFF.

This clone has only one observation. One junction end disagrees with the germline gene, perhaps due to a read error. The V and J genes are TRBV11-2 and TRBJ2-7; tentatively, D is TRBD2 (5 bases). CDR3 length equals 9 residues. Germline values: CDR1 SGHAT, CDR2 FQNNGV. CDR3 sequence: CASSSTRDF. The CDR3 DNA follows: TGTGCCAGCAGCTCTACGAGGGACTTC.

The CDR3 loop reads CARAGFYGYTF. In DNA form, the CDR3 reads TGTGCCAGAGCGGGATTCTATGGCTACACCTTC. The chain employs TRBV7-5 and TRBJ1-2. TRBV7-5 has pseudogene status. The CDR3 extends over 11 amino acids.

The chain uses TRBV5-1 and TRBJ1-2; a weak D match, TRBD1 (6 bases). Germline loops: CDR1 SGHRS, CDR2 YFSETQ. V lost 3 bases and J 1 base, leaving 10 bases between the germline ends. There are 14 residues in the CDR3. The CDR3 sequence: CASSSDRNNYGYTF. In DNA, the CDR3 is TGCGCCAGCAGCTCGGACAGAAATAACTATGGCTACACCTTC. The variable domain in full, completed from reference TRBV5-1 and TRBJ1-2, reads KAGVTQTPRYLIKTRGQQVTLSCSPISGHRSVSWYQQTPGQGLQFLFEYFSETQRNKGNFPGRFSGRQFSNSRSEMNVSTLELGDSALYLCASSSDRNNYGYTFGSGTRLTVV.

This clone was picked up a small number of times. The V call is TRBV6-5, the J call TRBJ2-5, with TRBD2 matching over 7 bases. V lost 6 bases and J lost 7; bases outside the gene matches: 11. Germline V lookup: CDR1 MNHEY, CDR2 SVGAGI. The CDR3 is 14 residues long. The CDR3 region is CASRNWGGDSTQYF. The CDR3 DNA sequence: TGTGCCAGCAGAAATTGGGGGGGAGATTCGACCCAGTACTTC.

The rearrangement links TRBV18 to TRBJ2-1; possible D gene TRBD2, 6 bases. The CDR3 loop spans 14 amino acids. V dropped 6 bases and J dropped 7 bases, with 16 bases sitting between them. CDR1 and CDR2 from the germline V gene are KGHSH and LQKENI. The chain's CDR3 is CASSVPRGRNEQFF. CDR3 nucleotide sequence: TGTGCCAGCTCCGTCCCGCGGGGTCGTAATGAGCAGTTCTTC.

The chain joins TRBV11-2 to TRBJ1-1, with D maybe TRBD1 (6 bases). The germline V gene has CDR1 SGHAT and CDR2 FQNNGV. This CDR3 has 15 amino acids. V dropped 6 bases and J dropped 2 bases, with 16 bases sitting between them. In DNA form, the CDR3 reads TGTGCCAGCAGTCCCAGGGGTCTTGAAAACACTGAAGCTTTCTTT. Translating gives CASSPRGLENTEAFF.

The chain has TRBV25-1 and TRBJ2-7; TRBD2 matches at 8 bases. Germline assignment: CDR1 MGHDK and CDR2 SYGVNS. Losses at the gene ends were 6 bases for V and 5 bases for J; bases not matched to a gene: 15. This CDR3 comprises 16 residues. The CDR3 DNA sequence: TGTGCCAGCAGCCCAAGTACAAGCGGGAGATACGACGAGCAGTACTTC. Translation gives CASSPSTSGRYDEQYF.

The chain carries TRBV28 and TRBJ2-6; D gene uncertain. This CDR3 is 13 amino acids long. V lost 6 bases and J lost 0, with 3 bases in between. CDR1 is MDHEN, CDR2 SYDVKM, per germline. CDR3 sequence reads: CASRSSGANVLTF. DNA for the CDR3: TGTGCCAGCAGGAGCTCTGGGGCCAACGTCCTGACTTTC. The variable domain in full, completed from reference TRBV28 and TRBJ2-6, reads DVKVTQSSRYLVKRTGEKVFLECVQDMDHENMFWYRQDPGLGLRLIYFSYDVKMKEKGDIPEGYSVSREKKERFSLILESASTNQTSMYLCASRSSGANVLTFGAGSRLTVL.

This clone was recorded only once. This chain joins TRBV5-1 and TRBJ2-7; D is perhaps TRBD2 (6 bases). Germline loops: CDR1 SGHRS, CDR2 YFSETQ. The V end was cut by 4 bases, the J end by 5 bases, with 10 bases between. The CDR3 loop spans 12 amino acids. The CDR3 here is CASSHPGDEQYF. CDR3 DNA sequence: TGCGCCAGCAGCCACCCGGGGGACGAGCAGTACTTC.